The 17 T cell receptor beta chains given below trace back to one sample, sequenced in a study of PD-1 blockade in mismatch repair-deficient tumors. The data were produced by immunoSEQ multiplex PCR, yet TCRdb's version contains in-frame clones alone and is incomplete. The sample records 35,000 to 40,000 clones, more than 75% being singletons. This specimen consisted of peripheral blood, obtained 4 weeks after starting pembrolizumab. These receptors came from an adult with mismatch repair-deficient cancer.

This rearrangement joins TRBV27 to TRBJ2-2; tentatively, D is TRBD1 (6 bases). Trimming took 2 bases from V and 6 from J, leaving 16 bases between them. The germline gives CDR1 MNHEY, CDR2 SMNVEV (reference sequence). The CDR3 is 16 residues long. In nucleotides, the CDR3 is TGTGCCAGCAGTTTAACGGCAGGGTGGGGGCCCGGGGAGCTGTTTTTT. Protein sequence: CASSLTAGWGPGELFF.

Comments on this clone: Other DNA sequences from this sample encode an identical CDR3 as well. The chain uses TRBV25-1 and TRBJ1-2, with 7 positions matching TRBD1. CDR1 MGHDK and CDR2 SYGVNS come from the germline V gene. Trimming removed 3 bases from V and 8 bases from J; junction bases left unmatched: 15. The CDR3 totals 16 residues. The CDR3 DNA follows: TGTGCCAGCAGTGATAACCCGGGACAGTTAACAGAAGGCTACACCTTC. Translated, it gives CASSDNPGQLTEGYTF.

This rearrangement joins TRBV30 to TRBJ1-1; no firm D call. Germline CDR1 GTSNPN, CDR2 SVGIG (reference sequence). The CDR3 length is 14 residues. Trimming cost V 2 bases and J 3 bases, with 13 bases left between them. The CDR3 DNA sequence: TGTGCCTGGAGTAAGCCCGACCGACACACTGAAGCTTTCTTT. Its protein product is CAWSKPDRHTEAFF.

This sequence joins TRBV5-1 and TRBJ2-2, with D unclear. The CDR3 has 14 amino acids. Per germline, CDR1 SGHRS and CDR2 YFSETQ. V was shortened by 6 bases and J by 7 bases, with 16 bases between the two germline ends. The CDR3 region has the DNA TGCGCCAGCACCGGATCCACCTCGGGCGGGGAGCTGTTTTTT. It specifies CASTGSTSGGELFF. The entire variable domain, with the rest obtained from reference TRBV5-1 and TRBJ2-2, is as follows: KAGVTQTPRYLIKTRGQQVTLSCSPISGHRSVSWYQQTPGQGLQFLFEYFSETQRNKGNFPGRFSGRQFSNSRSEMNVSTLELGDSALYLCASTGSTSGGELFFGEGSRLTVL.

This clone has just a few counts. V usage is TRBV5-1 and J usage is TRBJ1-1; 7 nucleotides align to TRBD1. Looked up from germline, CDR1 is SGHRS and CDR2 is YFSETQ. The CDR3 consists of 15 residues. V lost 2 bases to trimming and J lost 1 base; unmatched junction nucleotides: 5. This chain's CDR3 is CASSLYRGGNTEAFF. The CDR3 DNA reads TGCGCCAGCAGCTTATACAGGGGCGGGAACACTGAAGCTTTCTTT.

V gene TRBV27 combines with J gene TRBJ1-4; D gene uncertain. The ends were cut back, 5 bases at V and 8 bases at J, with 12 bases in the middle. Looked up from germline, CDR1 is MNHEY and CDR2 is SMNVEV (reference sequence). This CDR3 has 13 residues. The CDR3 loop is CASSRVPGEKLFF. CDR3 DNA sequence: TGTGCCAGCAGTAGGGTTCCTGGGGAAAAACTGTTTTTT.

The CDR3: CASSQDRSLLPQHF. In nucleotides, the CDR3 is TGTGCCAGCTCACAGGACAGGTCTCTGCTGCCCCAGCATTTT. The V and J genes are TRBV18 and TRBJ1-5, with 7 bases aligning to TRBD1. From germline, CDR1 is KGHSH and CDR2 LQKENI. V lost 4 bases, J lost 9 bases, and 9 bases stayed unmatched. The CDR3 spans 14 residues.

The chain combines TRBV10-3 with TRBJ1-2; D perhaps matches TRBD1 (5 bases). From germline, CDR1 is ENHRY and CDR2 SYGVKD. The CDR3 extends over 16 amino acids. Trimming pared 5 bases from V and 0 bases from J, leaving 16 bases between. For the CDR3, the DNA is TGTGCCATCAGTTTGACCCTGGACAATCCTAACTATGGCTACACCTTC. This translates into CAISLTLDNPNYGYTF.

The chain has TRBV6-5 and TRBJ2-1; D gene uncertain. The length of the CDR3 is 16 residues. Germline V gene data show CDR1 as MNHEY and CDR2 as SVGAGI. Between the trimmed V and J ends, which lost 2 bases and 0 bases, there was a span of 11 bases. CDR3 region: CASSYVWSDSYNEQFF. The CDR3 DNA reads as TGTGCCAGCAGTTACGTTTGGTCAGACTCCTACAATGAGCAGTTCTTC.

V usage is TRBV7-2 and J usage is TRBJ2-5; D is possibly TRBD2 (5 bases). The CDR3 sequence is 14 residues long. V was trimmed by 5 bases and J by 3 bases, leaving 13 bases between them. Germline V gene sequence: CDR1 SGHTA, CDR2 FQGNSA. CDR3 region: CASSPRGLKETQYF. CDR3 coding DNA: TGTGCCAGCAGCCCCCGAGGACTCAAAGAGACCCAGTACTTC.

The chain uses TRBV2 and TRBJ2-7; D possibly corresponds to TRBD1 (5 bases). V dropped 3 bases and J dropped 7 bases, with 13 bases sitting between them. Germline V lookup: CDR1 SNHLY, CDR2 FYNNEI. The CDR3 loop spans 13 amino acids. The DNA for the CDR3 is TGTGCCAGCAGTGACGTCAGGGTGGGTGAGCAGTACTTC. Translating gives CASSDVRVGEQYF.

This chain links TRBV9 with TRBJ2-3; perhaps D is TRBD1 or TRBD2 (5 bases each). This CDR3 has 14 amino acids. CDR1 and CDR2 (germline): SGDLS, YYNGEE. Trimming took 2 bases from V and 0 from J, leaving 7 bases between them. CDR3 DNA: TGTGCCAGCAGCGTGGGGGATAGCACAGATACGCAGTATTTT. The encoded protein is CASSVGDSTDTQYF.

The chain links TRBV19 to TRBJ2-1; 12 bases line up with TRBD2. V shed 6 bases and J 8 bases; nucleotides not matched to a gene: 8. CDR1 and CDR2 (germline): LNHDA, SQIVND (reference sequence). There are 15 residues in the CDR3. The CDR3 protein is CASRKTSGRTHEQFF. The CDR3, as DNA: TGTGCCAGTAGGAAAACTAGCGGGAGGACCCATGAGCAGTTCTTC.

This clone was counted only a few times. Other DNA sequences of this sample code for an identical CDR3. The rearrangement uses TRBV7-8 and TRBJ2-1, with D hard to call. From germline, CDR1 is SGHVS and CDR2 FQNEAQ. The CDR3 runs 11 residues. The V end was cut by 3 bases, the J end by 7 bases, with 4 bases between. The DNA for the CDR3 is TGTGCCAGCAGCTTGCGGAATGAGCAGTTCTTC. Translation gives CASSLRNEQFF. The variable domain in full, with the rest retrieved from reference TRBV7-8 and TRBJ2-1, is GAGVSQSPRYKVAKRGQDVALRCDPISGHVSLFWYQQALGQGPEFLTYFQNEAQLDKSGLPSDRFFAERPEGSVSTLKIQRTQQEDSAVYLCASSLRNEQFFGPGTRLTVL.

This clone was seen a handful of times. This chain links TRBV6-5 with TRBJ1-1; D is unresolved. The CDR3 has 15 residues. Germline assignment: CDR1 MNHEY and CDR2 SVGAGI. V was clipped by 0 bases and J by 0 bases, with 8 bases between them. This CDR3 reads CASSYSKLMNTEAFF. The CDR3 DNA sequence: TGTGCCAGCAGTTACTCGAAGCTGATGAACACTGAAGCTTTCTTT.

V and J are TRBV11-3 and TRBJ2-1; 15 positions match TRBD2. Looked up from germline, CDR1 is SGHNT and CDR2 is YENEEA. After removal of 1 base from V and 3 bases from J, the junction contained 7 bases not matched to a gene. This CDR3 comprises 19 residues. Here the CDR3 reads CASSLGVWGLAGGYNEQFF. CDR3 DNA sequence: TGTGCCAGCAGCTTAGGGGTTTGGGGACTAGCGGGAGGCTACAATGAGCAGTTCTTC.

This chain uses TRBV7-9 with TRBJ1-2; 7 bases match TRBD1. CDR1 SEHNR and CDR2 FQNEAQ come from the germline V gene (reference sequence). The CDR3 sequence is 16 residues long. Trimming cost V 5 bases and J 3 bases; bases outside gene matches: 12. The CDR3 DNA follows: TGTGCCAGCAGCCAAGGACAGGTCGGGTTGTACTATGGCTACACCTTC. It encodes CASSQGQVGLYYGYTF. Full variable domain (rest looked up from reference TRBV7-9 and TRBJ1-2): DTGVSQNPRHKITKRGQNVTFRCDPISEHNRLYWYRQTLGQGPEFLTYFQNEAQLEKSRLLSDRFSAERPKGSFSTLEIQRTEQGDSAMYLCASSQGQVGLYYGYTFGSGTRLTVV.